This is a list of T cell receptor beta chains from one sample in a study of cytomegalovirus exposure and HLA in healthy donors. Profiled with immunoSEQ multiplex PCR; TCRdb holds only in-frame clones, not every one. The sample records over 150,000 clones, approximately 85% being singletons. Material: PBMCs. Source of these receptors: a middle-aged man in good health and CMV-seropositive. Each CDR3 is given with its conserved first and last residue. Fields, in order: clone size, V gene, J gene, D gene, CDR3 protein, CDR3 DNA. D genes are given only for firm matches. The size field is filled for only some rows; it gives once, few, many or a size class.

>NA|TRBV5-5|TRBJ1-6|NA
CASSPRAEGNSPLHF
TGTGCCAGCAGCCCACGGGCGGAGGGTAATTCACCCCTCCACTTT
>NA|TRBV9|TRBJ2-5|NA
CASSVGVAQETQYF
TGTGCCAGCAGCGTAGGTGTAGCGCAAGAGACCCAGTACTTC
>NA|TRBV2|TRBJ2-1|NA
CASSLQGGNEQFF
TGTGCCAGCAGTTTACAGGGGGGGAATGAGCAGTTCTTC
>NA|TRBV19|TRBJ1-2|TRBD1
CASRRDRSSYGYTF
TGTGCCAGTCGCCGGGACAGGTCCTCTTATGGCTACACCTTC
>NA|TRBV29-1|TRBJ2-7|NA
CSVESKSSYGQYF
TGCAGCGTTGAAAGCAAGAGCTCCTACGGGCAGTACTTC
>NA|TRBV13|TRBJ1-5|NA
CASGLGGYQPQHF
TGTGCCAGCGGCTTGGGGGGGTATCAGCCCCAGCATTTT
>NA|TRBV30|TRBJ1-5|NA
CAWSVQSGSRQPQHF
TGTGCCTGGAGTGTACAATCGGGATCAAGACAGCCCCAGCATTTT
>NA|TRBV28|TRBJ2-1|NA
CASSPEQTARGSSYNEQFF
TGTGCCAGCAGCCCCGAACAGACAGCGCGGGGAAGCTCCTACAATGAGCAGTTCTTC
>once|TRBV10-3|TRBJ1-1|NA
CAIRDGTMNTEAFF
TGTGCCATTCGGGACGGGACAATGAACACTGAAGCTTTCTTT
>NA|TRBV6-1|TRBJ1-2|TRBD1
CASRDGQEKAGYTF
TGTGCCAGCAGGGACGGACAGGAAAAGGCTGGCTACACCTTC
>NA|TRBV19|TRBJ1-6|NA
CASSPTRSSYNSPLHF
TGTGCCAGTAGTCCGACCCGGAGCTCCTATAATTCACCCCTCCACTTT
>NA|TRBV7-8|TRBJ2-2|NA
CASSSGGQGVGGELFF
TGTGCCAGCAGCTCAGGGGGGCAGGGGGTTGGCGGGGAGCTGTTTTTT
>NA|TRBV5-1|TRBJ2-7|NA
CASSSENGAYEQYF
TGCGCCAGCAGCTCCGAAAACGGGGCCTACGAGCAGTACTTC
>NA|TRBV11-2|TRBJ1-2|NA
CASSLVGHDYGYTF
TGTGCCAGCAGCTTAGTGGGGCATGACTATGGCTACACCTTC
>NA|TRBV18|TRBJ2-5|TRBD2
CASTQNPGLAAETQYF
TGTGCCAGCACTCAGAACCCGGGACTAGCGGCGGAGACCCAGTACTTC
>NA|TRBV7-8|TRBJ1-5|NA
CASSSVAGSNQPQHF
TGTGCCAGCAGCTCGGTAGCGGGGTCGAATCAGCCCCAGCATTTT